This T cell receptor beta chain is from a study of regulatory T cells in long-lasting Graves disease. Whole-study context: Antithyroid drug use was under 3 months in newly diagnosed Graves' patients.

Documented time point: newly diagnosed GD, antithyroid drugs for less than 3 months. RNA isolated from PBMCs was used to make the TCR library. The CDR3 totals 15 residues. Trimming stripped 5 bases from V and 3 bases from J, with 17 bases between. In germline, CDR1 is SGHAT, CDR2 FQNNGV. With iRepertoire HTBI primers and Arm-PCR of CDR3 regions, TCR beta libraries were built. TCRdb reanalysed the multiplex PCR reads using MiXCR and keeps one entry per CDR3 protein. The profile shows about 240,000 distinct CDR3 sequences, over 20% of them singletons. V usage is TRBV11-2 and J usage is TRBJ2-7; D is perhaps TRBD1 or TRBD2 (5 bases each). The sequence came from a female donor with Graves disease. This sample comprised peripheral blood mononuclear cells (PBMCs), obtained at new diagnosis, from a patient treated with antithyroid drugs. CDR3 amino acids: CASSPGTDHFYEQYF. CDR3 bases: TGTGCCAGCAGCCCGGGGACCGACCACTTCTACGAGCAGTACTTC. Full variable domain (rest looked up from reference TRBV11-2 and TRBJ2-7): EAGVAQSPRYKIIEKRQSVAFWCNPISGHATLYWYQQILGQGPKLLIQFQNNGVVDDSQLPKDRFSAERLKGVDSTLKIQPAKLEDSAVYLCASSPGTDHFYEQYFGPGTRLTVT.